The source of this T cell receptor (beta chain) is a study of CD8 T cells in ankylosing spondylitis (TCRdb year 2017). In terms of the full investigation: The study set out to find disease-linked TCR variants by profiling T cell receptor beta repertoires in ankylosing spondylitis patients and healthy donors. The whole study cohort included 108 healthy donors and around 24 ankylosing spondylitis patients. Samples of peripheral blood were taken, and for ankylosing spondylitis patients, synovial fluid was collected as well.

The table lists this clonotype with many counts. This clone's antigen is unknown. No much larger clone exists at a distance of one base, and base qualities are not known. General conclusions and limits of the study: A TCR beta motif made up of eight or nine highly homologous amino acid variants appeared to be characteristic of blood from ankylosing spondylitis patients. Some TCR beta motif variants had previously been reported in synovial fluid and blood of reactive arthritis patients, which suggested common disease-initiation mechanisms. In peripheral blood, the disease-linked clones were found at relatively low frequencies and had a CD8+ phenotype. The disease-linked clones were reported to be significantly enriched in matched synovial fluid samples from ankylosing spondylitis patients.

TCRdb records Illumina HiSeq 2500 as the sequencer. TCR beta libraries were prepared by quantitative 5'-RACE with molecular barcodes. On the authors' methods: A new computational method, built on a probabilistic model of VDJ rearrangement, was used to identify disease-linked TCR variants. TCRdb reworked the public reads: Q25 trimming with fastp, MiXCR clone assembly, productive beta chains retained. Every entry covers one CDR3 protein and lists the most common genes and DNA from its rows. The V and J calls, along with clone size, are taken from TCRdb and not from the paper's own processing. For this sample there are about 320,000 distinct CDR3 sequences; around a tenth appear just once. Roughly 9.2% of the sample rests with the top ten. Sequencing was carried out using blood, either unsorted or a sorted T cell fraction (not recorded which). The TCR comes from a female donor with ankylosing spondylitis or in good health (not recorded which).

The CDR3: CASSSQGDEQYF. The base sequence is TGCGCCAGCAGCAGCCAGGGGGACGAGCAGTACTTC. Recombination joined TRBV5-1 with TRBJ2-7, with TRBD1 identical over 7 junction bases. Compared with germline, V lacks 4 bases and J lacks 5 bases; bases without a gene match: 3. Via the germline V gene, CDR1 is SGHRS and CDR2 YFSETQ. From cysteine to phenylalanine, the CDR3 is 12 amino acids long. CDR3 DNA only is kept here, 36 bases in frame from base 1.